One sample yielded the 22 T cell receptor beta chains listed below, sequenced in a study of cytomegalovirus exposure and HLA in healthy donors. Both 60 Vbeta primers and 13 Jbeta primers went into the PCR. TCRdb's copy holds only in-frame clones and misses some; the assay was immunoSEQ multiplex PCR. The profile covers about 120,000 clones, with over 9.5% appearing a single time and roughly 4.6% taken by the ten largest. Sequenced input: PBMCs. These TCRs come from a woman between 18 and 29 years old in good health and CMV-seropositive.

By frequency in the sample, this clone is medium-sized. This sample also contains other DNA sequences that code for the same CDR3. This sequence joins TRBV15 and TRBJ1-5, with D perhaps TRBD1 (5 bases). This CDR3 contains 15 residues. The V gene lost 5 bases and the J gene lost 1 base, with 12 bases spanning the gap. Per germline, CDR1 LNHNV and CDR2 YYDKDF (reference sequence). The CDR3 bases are TGTGCCACCAGCTCGTGGGGCGGCAGCAATCAGCCCCAGCATTTT. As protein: CATSSWGGSNQPQHF.

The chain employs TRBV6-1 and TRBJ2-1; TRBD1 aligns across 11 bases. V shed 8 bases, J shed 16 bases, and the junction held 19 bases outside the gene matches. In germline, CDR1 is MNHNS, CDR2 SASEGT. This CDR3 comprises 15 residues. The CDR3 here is CASGALLGPGQGGFF. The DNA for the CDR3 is TGTGCCAGCGGGGCTCTTCTCGGTCCGGGACAGGGGGGATTCTTC.

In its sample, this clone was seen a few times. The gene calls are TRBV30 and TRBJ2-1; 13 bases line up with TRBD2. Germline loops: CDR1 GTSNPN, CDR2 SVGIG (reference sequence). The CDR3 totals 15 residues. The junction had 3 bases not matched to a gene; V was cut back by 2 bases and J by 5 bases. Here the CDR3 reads CAWSSGLAGDNEQFF. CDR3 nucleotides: TGTGCCTGGAGTTCAGGACTAGCGGGAGACAATGAGCAGTTCTTC.

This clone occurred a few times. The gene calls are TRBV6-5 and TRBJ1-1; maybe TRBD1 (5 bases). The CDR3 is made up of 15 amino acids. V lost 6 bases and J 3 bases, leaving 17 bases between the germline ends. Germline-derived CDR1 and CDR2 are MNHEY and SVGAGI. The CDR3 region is CASRTQGGGYTEAFF. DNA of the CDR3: TGTGCCAGCAGAACTCAGGGTGGGGGGTACACTGAAGCTTTCTTT.

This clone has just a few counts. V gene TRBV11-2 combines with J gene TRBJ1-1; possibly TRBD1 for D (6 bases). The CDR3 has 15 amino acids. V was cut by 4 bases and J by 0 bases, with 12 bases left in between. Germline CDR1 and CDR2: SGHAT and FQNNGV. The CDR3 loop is CASSSSGAVNTEAFF. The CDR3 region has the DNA TGTGCCAGCAGCTCTTCAGGGGCGGTGAACACTGAAGCTTTCTTT.

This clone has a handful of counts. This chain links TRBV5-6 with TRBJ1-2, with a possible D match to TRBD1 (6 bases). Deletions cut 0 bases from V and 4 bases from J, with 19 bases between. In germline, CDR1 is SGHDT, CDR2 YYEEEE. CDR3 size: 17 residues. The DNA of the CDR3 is TGTGCCAGCAGCTTGGAGGGCGGGGGGGACAAGCCCTATGGCTACACCTTC. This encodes CASSLEGGGDKPYGYTF. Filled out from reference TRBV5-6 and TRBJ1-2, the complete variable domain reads DAGVTQSPTHLIKTRGQQVTLRCSPKSGHDTVSWYQQALGQGPQFIFQYYEEEERQRGNFPDRFSGHQFPNYSSELNVNALLLGDSALYLCASSLEGGGDKPYGYTFGSGTRLTVV.

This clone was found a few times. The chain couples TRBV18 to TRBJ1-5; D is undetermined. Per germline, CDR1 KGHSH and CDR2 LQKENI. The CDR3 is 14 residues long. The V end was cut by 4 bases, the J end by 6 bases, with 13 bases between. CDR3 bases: TGTGCCAGCTCACTCGGGCAGGAGGGTCAGCCCCAGCATTTT. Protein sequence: CASSLGQEGQPQHF.

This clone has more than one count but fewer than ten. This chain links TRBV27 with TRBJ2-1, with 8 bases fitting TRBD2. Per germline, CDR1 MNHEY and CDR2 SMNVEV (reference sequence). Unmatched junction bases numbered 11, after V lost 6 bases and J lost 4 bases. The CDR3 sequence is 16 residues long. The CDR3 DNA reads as TGTGCCAGCAGAATCATCTCTAGCGGGCATTACAATGAGCAGTTCTTC. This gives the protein CASRIISSGHYNEQFF.

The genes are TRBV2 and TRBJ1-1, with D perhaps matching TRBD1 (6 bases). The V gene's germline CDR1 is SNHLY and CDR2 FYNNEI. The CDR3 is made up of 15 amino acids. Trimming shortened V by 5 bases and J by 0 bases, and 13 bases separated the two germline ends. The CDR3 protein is CASSREGQMNTEAFF. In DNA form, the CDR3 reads TGTGCCAGCAGTAGAGAAGGACAGATGAACACTGAAGCTTTCTTT.

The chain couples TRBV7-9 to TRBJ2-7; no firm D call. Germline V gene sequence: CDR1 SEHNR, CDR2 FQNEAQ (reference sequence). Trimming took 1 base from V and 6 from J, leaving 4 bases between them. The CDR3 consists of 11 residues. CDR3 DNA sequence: TGTGCCAGCAGCTTAGGGCCCGAGCAGTACTTC. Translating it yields CASSLGPEQYF. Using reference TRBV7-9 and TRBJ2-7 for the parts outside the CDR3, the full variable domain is DTGVSQNPRHKITKRGQNVTFRCDPISEHNRLYWYRQTLGQGPEFLTYFQNEAQLEKSRLLSDRFSAERPKGSFSTLEIQRTEQGDSAMYLCASSLGPEQYFGPGTRLTVT.

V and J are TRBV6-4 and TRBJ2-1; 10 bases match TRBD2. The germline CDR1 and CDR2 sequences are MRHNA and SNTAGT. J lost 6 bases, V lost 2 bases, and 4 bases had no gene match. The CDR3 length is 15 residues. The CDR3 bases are TGTGCCAGCAGTGACGGGCTAGCGGGAGTCAATGAGCAGTTCTTC. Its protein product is CASSDGLAGVNEQFF.

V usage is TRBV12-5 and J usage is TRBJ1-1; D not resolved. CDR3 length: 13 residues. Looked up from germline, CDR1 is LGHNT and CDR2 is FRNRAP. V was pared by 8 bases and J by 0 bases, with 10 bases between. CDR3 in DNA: TGTGCTAGTTCTCCAGGCATGAACACTGAAGCTTTCTTT. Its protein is CASSPGMNTEAFF.

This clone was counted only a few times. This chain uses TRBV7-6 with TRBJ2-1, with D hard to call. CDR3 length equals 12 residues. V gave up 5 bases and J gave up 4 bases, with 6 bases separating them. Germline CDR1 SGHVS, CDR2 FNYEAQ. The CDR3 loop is CASSLTYNEQFF. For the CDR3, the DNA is TGTGCCAGCAGCCTAACGTACAATGAGCAGTTCTTC.

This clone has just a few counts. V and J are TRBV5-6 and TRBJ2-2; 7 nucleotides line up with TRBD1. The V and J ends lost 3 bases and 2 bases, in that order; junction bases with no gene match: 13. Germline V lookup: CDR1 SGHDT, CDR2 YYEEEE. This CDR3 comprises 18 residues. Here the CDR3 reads CASSSRGLGGRNTGELFF. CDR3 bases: TGTGCCAGCAGCTCTCGGGGCTTAGGGGGCAGAAACACCGGGGAGCTGTTTTTT.

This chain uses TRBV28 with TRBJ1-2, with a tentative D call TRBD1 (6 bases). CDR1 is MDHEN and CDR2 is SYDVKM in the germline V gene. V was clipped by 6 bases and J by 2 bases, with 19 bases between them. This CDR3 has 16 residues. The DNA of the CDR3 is TGTGCCAGCAGCCCCGTCCCGGACAGAGGGAACTATGGCTACACCTTC. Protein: CASSPVPDRGNYGYTF.

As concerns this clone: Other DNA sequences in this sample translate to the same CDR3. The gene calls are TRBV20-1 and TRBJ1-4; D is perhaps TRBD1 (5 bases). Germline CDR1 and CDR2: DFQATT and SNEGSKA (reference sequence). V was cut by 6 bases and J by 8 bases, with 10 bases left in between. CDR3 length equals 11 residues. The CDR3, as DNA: TGCAGTGCCAGGGTCGGGGAAAAACTGTTTTTT. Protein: CSARVGEKLFF.

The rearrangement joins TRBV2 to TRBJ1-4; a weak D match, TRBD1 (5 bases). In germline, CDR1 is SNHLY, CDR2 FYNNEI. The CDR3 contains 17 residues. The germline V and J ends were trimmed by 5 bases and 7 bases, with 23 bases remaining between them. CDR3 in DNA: TGTGCCAGCAGTTCTGAACGGGCCAGGGTGTCCCCTGAAAAACTGTTTTTT. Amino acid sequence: CASSSERARVSPEKLFF.

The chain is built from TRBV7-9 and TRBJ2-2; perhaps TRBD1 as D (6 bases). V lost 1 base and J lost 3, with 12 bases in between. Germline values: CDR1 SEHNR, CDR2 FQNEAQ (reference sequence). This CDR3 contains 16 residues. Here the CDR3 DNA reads TGTGCCAGCAGCTTAGAGGGGGAGTTGCACACCGGGGAGCTGTTTTTT. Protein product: CASSLEGELHTGELFF.

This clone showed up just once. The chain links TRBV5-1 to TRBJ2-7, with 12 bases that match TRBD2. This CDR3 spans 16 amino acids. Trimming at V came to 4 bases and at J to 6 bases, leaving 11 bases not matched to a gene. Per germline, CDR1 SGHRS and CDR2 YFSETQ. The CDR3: CASSTLTSGSGSEQYF. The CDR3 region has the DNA TGCGCCAGCAGCACCCTGACTAGCGGGAGCGGTAGCGAGCAGTACTTC.

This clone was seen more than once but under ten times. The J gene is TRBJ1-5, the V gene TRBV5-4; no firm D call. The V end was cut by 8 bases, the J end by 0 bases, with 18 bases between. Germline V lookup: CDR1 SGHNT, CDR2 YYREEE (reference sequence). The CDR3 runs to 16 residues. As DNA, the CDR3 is TGTGCCAGGAAGGGTGCCGGAGGGTATAGCAATCAGCCCCAGCATTTT. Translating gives CARKGAGGYSNQPQHF.

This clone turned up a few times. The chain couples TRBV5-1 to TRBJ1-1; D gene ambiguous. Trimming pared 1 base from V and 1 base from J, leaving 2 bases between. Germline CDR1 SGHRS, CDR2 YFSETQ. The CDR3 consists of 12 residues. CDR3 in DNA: TGCGCCAGCAGCTTGCAGAACACTGAAGCTTTCTTT. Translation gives CASSLQNTEAFF. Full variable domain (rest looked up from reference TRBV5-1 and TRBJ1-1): KAGVTQTPRYLIKTRGQQVTLSCSPISGHRSVSWYQQTPGQGLQFLFEYFSETQRNKGNFPGRFSGRQFSNSRSEMNVSTLELGDSALYLCASSLQNTEAFFGQGTRLTVV.

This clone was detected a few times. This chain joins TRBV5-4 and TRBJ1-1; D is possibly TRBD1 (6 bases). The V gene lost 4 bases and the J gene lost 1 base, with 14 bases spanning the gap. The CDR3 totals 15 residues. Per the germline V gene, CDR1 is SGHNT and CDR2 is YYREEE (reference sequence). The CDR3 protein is CASSGGLTGNTEAFF. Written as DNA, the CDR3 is TGTGCCAGCAGCGGGGGTTTGACAGGGAACACTGAAGCTTTCTTT.